The 5 T cell receptor beta chains given below trace back to one sample, sequenced in a study of cytomegalovirus exposure and HLA in healthy donors. Amplification used 60 Vbeta primers and 13 Jbeta primers. Repertoires were generated with immunoSEQ multiplex PCR, while TCRdb's copy carries only in-frame clones and drops some. This sample has 280,000 or so clones, with over 85% found just once. Sequenced material: PBMCs. These receptors came from a young woman in good health and CMV-seronegative.

The chain joins TRBV27 to TRBJ2-7; D perhaps matches TRBD2 (5 bases). Between the trimmed V and J ends, which lost 1 base and 0 bases, there was a span of 13 bases. The CDR3 has 16 amino acids. Per germline, CDR1 MNHEY and CDR2 SMNVEV (reference sequence). CDR3 region: CASSLFAGFHSYEQYF. The CDR3 region has the DNA TGTGCCAGCAGTTTATTTGCGGGTTTCCACTCCTACGAGCAGTACTTC.

V is TRBV29-1 and J is TRBJ2-7; 10 nucleotides line up with TRBD2. The CDR3 length is 15 residues. CDR1 is SQVTM and CDR2 is ANQGSEA in the germline V gene. V was pared by 3 bases and J by 0 bases, with 5 bases of the junction left unmatched. Here the CDR3 reads CSVDGSGGSSYEQYF. CDR3 bases: TGCAGCGTTGATGGTAGCGGGGGGAGCTCCTACGAGCAGTACTTC.

The chain links TRBV19 to TRBJ2-3, with 7 bases aligning to TRBD1. The CDR3 runs to 15 residues. The V segment lost 7 bases and the J segment 2 bases; nucleotides outside the gene matches: 9. Germline-derived CDR1 and CDR2 are LNHDA and SQIVND (reference sequence). The CDR3 nucleotides read TGTGCCAGTACCATGGGGGACAGTCTCACAGATACGCAGTATTTT. Translating gives CASTMGDSLTDTQYF.

V and J are TRBV7-7 and TRBJ1-1; D might be TRBD1 (6 bases). Trimming pared 3 bases from V and 1 base from J, leaving 15 bases between. The CDR3 is made up of 16 amino acids. Germline CDR1 SSHAT, CDR2 FNYEAQ (reference sequence). CDR3 amino acids: CASSFKDRSKNTEAFF. CDR3 in DNA: TGTGCCAGCAGCTTTAAAGACAGGTCGAAGAACACTGAAGCTTTCTTT.

This chain connects TRBV29-1 to TRBJ2-7; TRBD1 aligns across 8 bases. The CDR3 extends over 12 amino acids. The germline V gene encodes CDR1 SQVTM and CDR2 ANQGSEA. V was clipped by 3 bases and J by 6 bases; unmatched bases: 4. CDR3 nucleotides: TGCAGCGTTGAGGGGGACAGGCGCGAGCAGTACTTC. Translated: CSVEGDRREQYF.